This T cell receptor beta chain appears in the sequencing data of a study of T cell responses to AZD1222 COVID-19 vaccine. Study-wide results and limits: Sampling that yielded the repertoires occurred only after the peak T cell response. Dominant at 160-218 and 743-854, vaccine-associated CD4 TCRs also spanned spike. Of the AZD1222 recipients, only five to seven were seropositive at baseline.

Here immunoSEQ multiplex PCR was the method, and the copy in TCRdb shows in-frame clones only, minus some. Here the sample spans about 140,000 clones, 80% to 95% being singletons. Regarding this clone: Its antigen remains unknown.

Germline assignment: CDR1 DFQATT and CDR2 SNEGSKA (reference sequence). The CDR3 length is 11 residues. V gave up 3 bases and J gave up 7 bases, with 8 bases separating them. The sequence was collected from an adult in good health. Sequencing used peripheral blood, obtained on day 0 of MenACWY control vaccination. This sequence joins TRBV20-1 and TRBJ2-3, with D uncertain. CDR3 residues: CSARGANTQYF. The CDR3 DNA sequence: TGCAGTGCTAGGGGTGCCAATACGCAGTATTTT.